The clone carrying this TCR beta chain was detected a few times. As yet, its antigen is unknown. These data originate in a study of early T cells in non-severe SARS-CoV-2 infection. The overall study: Alpha and beta chains were unpaired, from unsorted whole-blood bulk RNA. Study observations and caveats: Matching results from VDJdb favored anti-spike CD8 responses, leaving private and CD4 specificities undetected.

CDR3 length: 11 amino acids. Germline CDR1 and CDR2: SGHRS and YFSETQ. Trimming left V 5 bases short and J 8 bases short, with 10 bases between. Unique molecular identifiers tagged individual cDNA molecules. TCRdb recomputed calls from the 5' RACE reads with MiXCR, one row per CDR3 protein. The sample includes about 76,000 distinct CDR3 sequences, roughly a sixth of them seen just once. The sequenced sample was whole blood. This receptor was obtained from an adult who was a healthcare worker with PCR-confirmed SARS-CoV-2 infection or an uninfected control (not recorded which). V usage is TRBV5-1 and J usage is TRBJ1-1; no clear D. The CDR3, as DNA: TGCGCCAGCAGGCACGAAAGGGAAGCTTTCTTT. Amino acid sequence: CASRHEREAFF.